The entry below gives a single T cell receptor (beta chain) sequence along with its context. Germline assignment: CDR1 SQVTM and CDR2 ANQGSEA. The CDR3 length is 12 residues. This specimen comes from a study of blood T cell repertoires in COVID-19. Libraries were prepared by immunoSEQ multiplex PCR; TCRdb keeps only in-frame clonotypes and omits some of them. The repertoire includes some 130,000 clones, approximately 82% of them detected once, and around 9.9% sits in the top ten. The rearrangement links TRBV29-1 to TRBJ2-1; 14 nucleotides agree with TRBD2. This receptor was identified in a man aged 60 to 75 who had recovered from COVID-19. Sequenced material: peripheral blood. CDR3 in amino acids: CTGTSGSDEQFF. The CDR3 DNA follows: TGCACCGGGACTAGCGGGAGCGATGAGCAGTTCTTC.